The rows below give T cell receptor beta chains drawn from one sample of a study of blood T cell repertoires in COVID-19. Clones were sequenced by immunoSEQ multiplex PCR, and TCRdb holds only the in-frame ones, with some missing. The data hold about 210,000 clones, with 83% observed a single time. Sequencing was done on a sample of peripheral blood. The receptors shown here come from a woman aged 40 to 50 with active or convalescent COVID-19. Both conserved end residues are part of each CDR3. The D gene is left open where the match is weak. The size field is filled for only some rows; it gives once, few, many or a size class.

J,D,V,size,DNA,CDR3
TRBJ1-6,.,TRBV7-9,.,TGTGCCAGCAGTCGCGACTCGAATTCACCCCTCCACTTT,CASSRDSNSPLHF
TRBJ2-1,TRBD1,TRBV28,.,TGTGCCAGCAGTTTATGGACAGGGGGCCGGGAGCAGTTCTTC,CASSLWTGGREQFF
TRBJ2-1,.,TRBV6-5,.,TGTGCCAGCTCCCCGCGGGCCCAGACCTACAATGAGCAGTTCTTC,CASSPRAQTYNEQFF
TRBJ1-4,.,TRBV6-1,many,TGTGCCAGCAGTGAAATGGGACAAGTGAATGAAAAACTGTTTTTT,CASSEMGQVNEKLFF
TRBJ1-2,.,TRBV25-1,.,TGTGCCAGCAGTGATGAACCGGCCGGGGGCTACACCTTC,CASSDEPAGGYTF
TRBJ2-7,.,TRBV12-3/TRBV12-4,many,TGTGCCAGCAGTTTGAAGAGAGCCTACGAGCAGTACTTC,CASSLKRAYEQYF
TRBJ1-1,.,TRBV7-9,.,TGTGCCAGCAGCTCCCTCCAGCGGACTGAAGCTTTCTTT,CASSSLQRTEAFF
TRBJ1-5,TRBD1,TRBV4-1,.,TGCGCCAGCAGCCAAGATGGGGCGACAGGGCTGGGACAGCCCCAGCATTTT,CASSQDGATGLGQPQHF
TRBJ2-7,TRBD2,TRBV28,.,TGTGCCAGCAGTTTTCCCACCTTCGGGACTAGCGCTAGCGAGCAGTACTTC,CASSFPTFGTSASEQYF
TRBJ2-2,.,TRBV5-1,.,TGCGCCAGCAGTCGGGGGAACACCGGGGAGCTGTTTTTT,CASSRGNTGELFF
TRBJ1-4,TRBD1,TRBV7-9,.,TGTGCCAGCAGCGGGGACAGGGGAGGTGAAAAACTGTTTTTT,CASSGDRGGEKLFF
TRBJ1-4,.,TRBV30,.,TGTGCCTGGAGTCAGGCAGGGCGGCATGAAAAACTGTTTTTT,CAWSQAGRHEKLFF
TRBJ1-4,TRBD1,TRBV2,.,TGTGCCAGCGCCCGGGACAGGGGTACAGATAATGAAAAACTGTTTTTT,CASARDRGTDNEKLFF
TRBJ2-3,TRBD2,TRBV4-2,.,TGTGCCAGCAGCCTCGGACTAGCGGGACAAGGTGGGTCCATGAATACGCAGTATTTT,CASSLGLAGQGGSMNTQYF
TRBJ2-5,TRBD1,TRBV24-1,.,TGTGCCACCAGAGCACCACAGGGGGCCGAAGAGACCCAGTACTTC,CATRAPQGAEETQYF
TRBJ2-2,.,TRBV7-6,.,TGTGCCAGCAGCTTAGCACAAACGACCCCAGCGGCCACCGGGGAGCTGTTTTTT,CASSLAQTTPAATGELFF
TRBJ1-1,TRBD1,TRBV19,.,TGTGCCAGTATCTTGTCAGGGGGATTGGACACTGAAGCTTTCTTT,CASILSGGLDTEAFF
TRBJ2-2,.,TRBV27,.,TGTGCCAGCAGTCTCTCCGGGACACCCCTGGGGGAGCTGTTTTTT,CASSLSGTPLGELFF
TRBJ1-3,TRBD1,TRBV20-1,.,TGCAGTGCTAGTCCACAGGGGGCCTCTGGAAACACCATATATTTT,CSASPQGASGNTIYF
TRBJ1-2,.,TRBV4-2,.,TGTGCCAGCAGCCTAACAAACCCTAACTATGGCTACACCTTC,CASSLTNPNYGYTF
TRBJ1-3,.,TRBV9,once,TGTGCCAGCAGCGGTAGAGACCAGGATATAGGAAACACCATATATTTT,CASSGRDQDIGNTIYF
TRBJ1-1,TRBD1,TRBV19,.,TGTGCCAGTAGTATAGAGGACAGGGGTCCTTTCTTT,CASSIEDRGPFF
TRBJ1-2,TRBD1,TRBV28,.,TGTGCCAGCAACGACAGGGGGCGAAGCTATGGCTACACCTTC,CASNDRGRSYGYTF
TRBJ1-1,.,TRBV11-3,.,TGTGCCAGCAGCCAATCCCGCCAGGTGAGGAACACTGAAGCTTTCTTT,CASSQSRQVRNTEAFF
TRBJ2-5,TRBD2,TRBV11-2,.,TGTGCCAGCAGCTTGGTAGCGGGAGTTGACTTGGATGAGACCCAGTACTTC,CASSLVAGVDLDETQYF